In its sample, the clone carrying this TCR beta chain was seen once. This sample stems from a study of blood T cell repertoires in COVID-19. CDR1 is MGHRA and CDR2 is YSYEKL in the germline V gene. There are 15 residues in the CDR3. V lost 0 bases to trimming and J lost 5 bases, with 10 bases between them. Sequencing used immunoSEQ multiplex PCR; TCRdb keeps in-frame clones, though not all of them. The table lists about 100,000 clones, under 85% of them singletons, with just over 4% in the top ten. The chain is built from TRBV4-1 and TRBJ2-2, with D tentatively TRBD2 (6 bases). Sequenced: peripheral blood. The TCR was taken from a woman in her sixties or seventies with acute or convalescent COVID-19. In nucleotides, the CDR3 is TGCGCCAGCAGCCAAGAAGGCGGGGAGACCGGGGAGCTGTTTTTT. Translated: CASSQEGGETGELFF.